The subject of this entry is one T cell receptor (beta chain). Its antigen is still unknown. The data were obtained in a study of shared clonotypes between healthy human individuals. General study points: Collection of samples was limited to blood; tissue repertoires likely differ.

Several immunoSEQ plates held equal portions of the genomic DNA taken from each subset. Method: immunoSEQ multiplex PCR; TCRdb's copy keeps in-frame clones and lacks some. The sample has approximately 1,500,000 clones; nearly 99% are singletons. Germline-derived CDR1 and CDR2 are SGDLS and YYNGEE. The CDR3 has 15 residues. Deletions cut 4 bases from V and 3 bases from J, with 14 bases between. Specimen: naive CD4+ T cells sorted from blood. Subset of the sample: CD45RA+ positively selected. This chain connects TRBV9 to TRBJ1-5; D remains ambiguous. The source is a young man in good health. The CDR3 is CASSSSGNSNQPQHF. The CDR3 nucleotides read TGTGCCAGCAGCTCAAGCGGGAATTCCAATCAGCCCCAGCATTTT.